This entry features one T cell receptor (beta chain) sequence. Both 60 Vbeta primers and 13 Jbeta primers went into the PCR. Assay: immunoSEQ multiplex PCR; the TCRdb copy retains only in-frame clones and omits some. The sample carries about 130,000 clones, approximately 83% recorded once. The entry originates in a study of cytomegalovirus exposure and HLA in healthy donors. About the research overall: Of all 400 or so donors who were genotyped, 70% to 85% belonged to the Caucasian-associated ancestry cluster.

This clonotype originated in a man aged 40-55 years in good health and CMV-seronegative. The sequencing sample was made of PBMCs.

The DNA of the CDR3 is TGTGCCAGCTCACCAAACGGAGGGAACACTGAAGCTTTCTTT. Residues: CASSPNGGNTEAFF. The chain recombines TRBV18 with TRBJ1-1; D not certain. CDR3 length: 14 amino acids. Germline V gene lookup returns CDR1 KGHSH and CDR2 LQKENI. The V end was cut by 2 bases, the J end by 1 base, with 8 bases between.